A single sample gave rise to the 5 T cell receptor beta chains below, sequenced in a study of CD8+ T cells in alopecia areata. In each case, RNA was isolated and then reverse transcribed into cDNA as the sequencing template. Produced via immunoSEQ multiplex PCR; TCRdb's table is partial and in-frame only. The sample lists over 100,000 clones; roughly 50% were seen once. The specimen was CD8+ T cells sorted from blood, collected at week 0. These receptors were collected from a human donor with alopecia areata.

This clone was detected only a few times. The rearrangement joins TRBV4-1 to TRBJ2-3; D not resolved. CDR1 and CDR2 from the germline V gene are MGHRA and YSYEKL. This CDR3 comprises 13 residues. Trimming took off 0 bases at V and 5 bases at J, with 6 bases between the two ends. This CDR3 is CASSQDLEDTQYF. The CDR3 coding sequence is TGCGCCAGCAGCCAAGATCTCGAAGATACGCAGTATTTT.

This clone was counted only a few times. The CDR3 here is CASSDGQGGSPLHF. The CDR3 coding sequence is TGTGCCAGCAGCGATGGGCAGGGTGGATCACCCCTCCACTTT. V gene TRBV9 combines with J gene TRBJ1-6; D possibly corresponds to TRBD1 (5 bases). V dropped 3 bases and J dropped 10 bases, with 14 bases sitting between them. The germline V gene has CDR1 SGDLS and CDR2 YYNGEE. This CDR3 region has 14 residues.

V is TRBV4-3 and J is TRBJ1-1; no clear D gene. Germline CDR1 reads LGHNA; CDR2 reads YSLEER. The CDR3 is 14 amino acids. The ends were cut back, 1 base at V and 1 base at J, with 7 bases in the middle. The CDR3 nucleotides are TGCGCCAGCAGCCAAGCGGACGAGAACACTGAAGCTTTCTTT. This sequence encodes CASSQADENTEAFF.

The chain recombines TRBV5-6 with TRBJ2-1; 9 nucleotides match TRBD1. V shed 3 bases and J 8 bases; nucleotides not matched to a gene: 6. There are 14 residues in the CDR3. Germline V gene lookup returns CDR1 SGHDT and CDR2 YYEEEE. The CDR3 loop reads CASSWGTGQHEQFF. In nucleotides, the CDR3 is TGTGCCAGCAGCTGGGGGACAGGGCAGCATGAGCAGTTCTTC.

This clone was seen more than once but under ten times. V is TRBV15 and J is TRBJ2-1; 10 bases align to TRBD1. Germline V lookup: CDR1 LNHNV, CDR2 YYDKDF (reference sequence). Unmatched junction bases numbered 6, after V lost 2 bases and J lost 2 bases. The CDR3 totals 17 residues. The CDR3 sequence is CATSRWKDRGAYNEQFF. Here the CDR3 DNA reads TGTGCCACCAGCAGATGGAAGGACAGGGGGGCCTACAATGAGCAGTTCTTC.